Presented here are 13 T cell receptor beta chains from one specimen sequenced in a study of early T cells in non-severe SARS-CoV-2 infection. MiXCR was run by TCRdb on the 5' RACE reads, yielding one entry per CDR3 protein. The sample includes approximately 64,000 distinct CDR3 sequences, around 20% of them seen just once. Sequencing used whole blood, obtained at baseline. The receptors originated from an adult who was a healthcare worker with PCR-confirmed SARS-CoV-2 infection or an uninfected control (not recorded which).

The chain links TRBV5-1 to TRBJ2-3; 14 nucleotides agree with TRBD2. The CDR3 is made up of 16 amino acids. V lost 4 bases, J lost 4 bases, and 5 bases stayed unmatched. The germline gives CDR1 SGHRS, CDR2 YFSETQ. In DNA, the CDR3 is TGCGCCAGCAGCCTAGGACTAGCGGGGGGACCAGATACGCAGTATTTT. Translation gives CASSLGLAGGPDTQYF.

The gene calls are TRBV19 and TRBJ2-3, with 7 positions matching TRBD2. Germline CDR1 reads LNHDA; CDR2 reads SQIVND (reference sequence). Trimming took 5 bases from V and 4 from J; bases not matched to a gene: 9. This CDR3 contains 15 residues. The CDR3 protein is CASSFPGGLPDTQYF. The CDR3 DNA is TGTGCCAGTAGTTTCCCCGGGGGGTTACCAGATACGCAGTATTTT.

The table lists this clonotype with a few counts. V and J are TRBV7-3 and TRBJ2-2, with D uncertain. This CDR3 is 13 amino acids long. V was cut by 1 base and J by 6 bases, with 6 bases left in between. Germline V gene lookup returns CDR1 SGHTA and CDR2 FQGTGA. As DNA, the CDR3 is TGTGCCAGCAGCTTAATGGTTGCCGGGGAGCTGTTTTTT. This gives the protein CASSLMVAGELFF.

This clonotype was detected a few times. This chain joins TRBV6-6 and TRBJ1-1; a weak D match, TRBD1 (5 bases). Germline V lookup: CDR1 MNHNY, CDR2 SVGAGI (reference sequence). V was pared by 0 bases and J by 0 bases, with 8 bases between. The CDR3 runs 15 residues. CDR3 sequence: CASSYSEGLNTEAFF. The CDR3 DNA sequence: TGTGCCAGCAGTTACTCGGAGGGGTTGAACACTGAAGCTTTCTTT.

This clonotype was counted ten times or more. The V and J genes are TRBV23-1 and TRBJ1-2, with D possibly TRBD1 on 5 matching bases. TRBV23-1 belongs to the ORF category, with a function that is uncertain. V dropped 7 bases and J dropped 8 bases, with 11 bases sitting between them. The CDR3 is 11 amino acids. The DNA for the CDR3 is TGCGCCAGCATTCGGCACAGGGGCTACACCTTC. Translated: CASIRHRGYTF.

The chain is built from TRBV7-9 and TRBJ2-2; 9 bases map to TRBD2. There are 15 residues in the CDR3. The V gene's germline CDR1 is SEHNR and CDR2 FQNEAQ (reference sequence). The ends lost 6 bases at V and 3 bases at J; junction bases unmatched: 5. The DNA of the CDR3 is TGTGCCAGCAGAATCCGGACTAGCGACACCGGGGAGCTGTTTTTT. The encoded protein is CASRIRTSDTGELFF.

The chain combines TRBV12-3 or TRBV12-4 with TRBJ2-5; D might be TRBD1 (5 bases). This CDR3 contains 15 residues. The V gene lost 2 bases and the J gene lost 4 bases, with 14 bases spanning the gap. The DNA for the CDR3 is TGTGCCAGCAGTTTACAGGGAACGTCGGGAGAGACCCAGTACTTC. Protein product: CASSLQGTSGETQYF.

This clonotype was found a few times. The CDR3 nucleotides are TGTGCCAGCAGCCAGAGCGGGGGTAAAGAGACCCAGTACTTC. It translates to CASSQSGGKETQYF. This rearrangement joins TRBV3-1 to TRBJ2-5, with 8 positions matching TRBD2. Unmatched junction bases numbered 3, after V lost 3 bases and J lost 3 bases. Germline loops: CDR1 LGHDT, CDR2 YNNKEL (reference sequence). The CDR3 loop spans 14 amino acids.

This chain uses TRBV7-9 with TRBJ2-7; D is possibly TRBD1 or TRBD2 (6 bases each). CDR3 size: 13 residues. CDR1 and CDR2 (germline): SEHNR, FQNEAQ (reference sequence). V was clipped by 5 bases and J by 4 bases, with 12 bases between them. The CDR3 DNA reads TGTGCCAGCAGCCCGAGGAGGGGGTACGAGCAGTACTTC. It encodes CASSPRRGYEQYF.

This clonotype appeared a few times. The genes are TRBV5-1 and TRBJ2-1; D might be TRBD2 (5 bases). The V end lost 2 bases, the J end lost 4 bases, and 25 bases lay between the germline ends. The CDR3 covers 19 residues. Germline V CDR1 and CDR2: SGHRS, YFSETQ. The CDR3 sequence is CASSLSPPLGSGFYNEQFF. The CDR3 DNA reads TGCGCCAGCAGCTTATCTCCCCCCCTAGGAAGCGGTTTTTACAATGAGCAGTTCTTC.

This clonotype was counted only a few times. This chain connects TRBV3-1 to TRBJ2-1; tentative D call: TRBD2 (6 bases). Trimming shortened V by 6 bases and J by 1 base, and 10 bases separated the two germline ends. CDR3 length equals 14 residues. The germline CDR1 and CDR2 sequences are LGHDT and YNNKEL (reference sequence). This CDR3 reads CASSLRGSYNEQFF. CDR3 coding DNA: TGTGCCAGCAGTCTCCGGGGGTCCTACAATGAGCAGTTCTTC.

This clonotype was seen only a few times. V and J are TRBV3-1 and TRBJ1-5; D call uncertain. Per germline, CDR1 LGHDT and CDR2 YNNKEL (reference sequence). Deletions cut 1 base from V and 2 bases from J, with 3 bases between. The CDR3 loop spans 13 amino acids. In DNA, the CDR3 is TGTGCCAGCAGCCAAGGGGGCAATCAGCCCCAGCATTTT. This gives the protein CASSQGGNQPQHF.

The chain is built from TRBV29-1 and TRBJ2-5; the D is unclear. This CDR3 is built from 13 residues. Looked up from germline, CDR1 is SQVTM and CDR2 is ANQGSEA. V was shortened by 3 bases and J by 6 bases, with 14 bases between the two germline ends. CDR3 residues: CSVEAESRKTQYF. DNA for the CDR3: TGCAGCGTTGAGGCGGAATCCCGTAAGACCCAGTACTTC.